This TCR beta chain was obtained from a study of HIV-infected patients and healthy controls. V lost 5 bases and J 6 bases, leaving 13 bases between the germline ends. The CDR3 totals 13 residues. The germline V gene has CDR1 SGHVS and CDR2 FNYEAQ. This clonotype was picked up a small number of times. TCRdb reprocessed the 5' RACE reads via MiXCR and lists one record per CDR3 protein. The sample holds about 70,000 distinct CDR3 sequences, about 15% seen once. The TCR sequence derives from a human donor in good health. This chain uses TRBV7-6 with TRBJ1-1; D may be TRBD1 (6 bases). What was sequenced was CD4+ T cells from blood. The CDR3 region is CASSPTYRAEAFF. The CDR3 nucleotides are TGTGCCAGCAGCCCAACGTACAGGGCTGAAGCTTTCTTT.